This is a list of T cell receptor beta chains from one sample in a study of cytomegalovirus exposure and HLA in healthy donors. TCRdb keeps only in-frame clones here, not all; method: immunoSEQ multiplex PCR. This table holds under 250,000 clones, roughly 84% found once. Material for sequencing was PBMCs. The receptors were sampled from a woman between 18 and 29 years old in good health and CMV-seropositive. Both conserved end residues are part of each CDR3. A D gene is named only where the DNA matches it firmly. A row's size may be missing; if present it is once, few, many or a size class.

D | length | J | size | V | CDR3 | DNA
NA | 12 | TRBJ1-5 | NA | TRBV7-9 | CASSYSNQPQHF | TGTGCCAGCAGTTATAGCAATCAGCCCCAGCATTTT
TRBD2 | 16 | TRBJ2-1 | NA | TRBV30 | CAWRPGLAGGYNEQFF | TGTGCCTGGCGGCCCGGACTAGCGGGAGGATACAATGAGCAGTTCTTC
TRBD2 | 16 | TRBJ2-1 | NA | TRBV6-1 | CASSEYWTSGSNEQFF | TGTGCCAGCAGTGAATACTGGACTAGCGGGAGCAATGAGCAGTTCTTC
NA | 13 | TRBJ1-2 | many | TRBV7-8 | CASSPWYEDGYTF | TGTGCCAGCAGCCCCTGGTACGAGGATGGCTACACCTTC
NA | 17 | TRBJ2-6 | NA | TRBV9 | CASSVQKDSSGANVLTF | TGTGCCAGCAGCGTACAAAAGGACAGCTCTGGGGCCAACGTCCTGACTTTC
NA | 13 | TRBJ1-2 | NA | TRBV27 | CASRAGGGYGYTF | TGTGCCAGCAGGGCTGGGGGCGGCTATGGCTACACCTTC
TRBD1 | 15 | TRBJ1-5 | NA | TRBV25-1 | CASSEQGVSNQPQHF | TGTGCCAGCAGTGAACAGGGGGTAAGCAATCAGCCCCAGCATTTT
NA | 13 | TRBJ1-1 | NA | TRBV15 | CATSRDWSTEAFF | TGTGCCACCAGCAGAGATTGGAGCACTGAAGCTTTCTTT
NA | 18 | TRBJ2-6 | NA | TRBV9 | CASSGTAVPGSGANVLTF | TGTGCCAGCAGCGGAACTGCGGTACCGGGTTCTGGGGCCAACGTCCTGACTTTC
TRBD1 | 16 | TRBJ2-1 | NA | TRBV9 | CASSVDSGTGQNEQFF | TGTGCCAGCAGCGTGGATTCCGGGACAGGGCAGAATGAGCAGTTCTTC